Detailed here is one T cell receptor (beta chain). No antigen is known for it. It was across several immunoSEQ plates that each subset's genomic DNA was evenly split. Sequencing used immunoSEQ multiplex PCR; TCRdb keeps in-frame clones, though not all of them. The sample includes 2 million to 2.5 million clones, approximately 96% seen only once; the top ten take around 0.13%. These data originate in a study of shared clonotypes between healthy human individuals. Study details: Per donor, CD8 memory used one plate, CD8 naive used two, CD4 memory used three and CD4 naive used three. Overall study findings and caveats: Richness estimates generally favored naive over memory subsets.

This CDR3 comprises 13 residues. With 5 bases removed from V and 5 bases from J, the gap between germline ends came to 11 bases. CDR1 and CDR2 from the germline V gene are SEHNR and FQNEAQ (reference sequence). The chain carries TRBV7-9 and TRBJ2-3; D possibly uses TRBD1 or TRBD2 (5 bases each). The TCR was taken from a man in his late teens or twenties in good health. Sample: naive CD4+ T cells sorted from blood. Subset defined: CD45RA+ positively selected. CDR3 in amino acids: CASSQLGVDTQYF. The CDR3 DNA reads as TGTGCCAGCAGCCAGCTGGGGGTAGATACGCAGTATTTT. The complete variable domain, with remaining parts taken from reference TRBV7-9 and TRBJ2-3, reads DTGVSQNPRHKITKRGQNVTFRCDPISEHNRLYWYRQTLGQGPEFLTYFQNEAQLEKSRLLSDRFSAERPKGSFSTLEIQRTEQGDSAMYLCASSQLGVDTQYFGPGTRLTVL.